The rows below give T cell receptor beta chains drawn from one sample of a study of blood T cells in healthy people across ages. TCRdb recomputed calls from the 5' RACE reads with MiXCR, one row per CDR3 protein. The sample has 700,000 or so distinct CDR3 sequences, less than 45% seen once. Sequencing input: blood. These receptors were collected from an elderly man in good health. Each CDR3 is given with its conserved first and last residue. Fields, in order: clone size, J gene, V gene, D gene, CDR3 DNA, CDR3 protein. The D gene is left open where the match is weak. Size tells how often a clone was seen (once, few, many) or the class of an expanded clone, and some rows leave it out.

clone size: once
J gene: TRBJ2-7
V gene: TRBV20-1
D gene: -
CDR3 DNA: TGCAGTGCTACTCCTATACTTAAAACAGGGCCGGACGAGCAGTACTTC
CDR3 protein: CSATPILKTGPDEQYF

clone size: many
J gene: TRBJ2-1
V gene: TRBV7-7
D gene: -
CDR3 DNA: TGTGCCAGCAGCTTATCTGGGGGATATGAGCAGTTCTTC
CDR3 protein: CASSLSGGYEQFF

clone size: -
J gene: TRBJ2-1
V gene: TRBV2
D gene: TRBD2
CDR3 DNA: TGTGCCAGCAGTGAAATCCGTAGCGGGCCCGGCGGGAATGAGCAGTTCTTC
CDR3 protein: CASSEIRSGPGGNEQFF

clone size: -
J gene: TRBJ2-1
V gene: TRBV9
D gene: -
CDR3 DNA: TGTGCCAGCAGCGTAGGGGGCAGGGGCGCCTACAATGAGCAGTTCTTC
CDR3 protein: CASSVGGRGAYNEQFF

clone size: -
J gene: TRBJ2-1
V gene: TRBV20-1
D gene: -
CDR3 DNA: TGCAGTGCTAGAGTCGGTCGAGGCGGGTTAAGCTCCTACAATGAGCAGTTCTTC
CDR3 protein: CSARVGRGGLSSYNEQFF

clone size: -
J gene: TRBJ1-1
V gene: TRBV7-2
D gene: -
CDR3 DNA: TGTGCCAGCAGCTCACGGAAACAGGGTGGCACTGAAGCTTTCTTT
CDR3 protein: CASSSRKQGGTEAFF

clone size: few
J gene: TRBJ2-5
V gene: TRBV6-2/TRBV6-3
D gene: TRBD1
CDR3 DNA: TGTGCCAGCAGTCCCCGGACAGGGGGCAGGACCCAGTACTTC
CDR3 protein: CASSPRTGGRTQYF

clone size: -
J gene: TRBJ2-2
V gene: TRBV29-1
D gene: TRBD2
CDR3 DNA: TGCAGCGGCTCGACTAGCGTCAATTCGGGCACCGGGGAGCTGTTTTTT
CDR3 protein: CSGSTSVNSGTGELFF

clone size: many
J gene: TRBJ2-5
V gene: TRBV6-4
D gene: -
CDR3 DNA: TGTGCCAGCAACCGGGACCTGAAGGTTACGGAGACCCAGTACTTC
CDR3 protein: CASNRDLKVTETQYF

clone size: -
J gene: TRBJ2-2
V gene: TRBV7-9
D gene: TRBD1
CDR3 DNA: TGTGCCAGCAGCTTTAGAGAGGGGGCCGGCGGGGAGCTGTTTTTT
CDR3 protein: CASSFREGAGGELFF

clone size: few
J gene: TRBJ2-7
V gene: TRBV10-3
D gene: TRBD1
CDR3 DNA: TGTGCCATCAGTGAGTCTGACAGGGCCCACGAGCAGTACTTC
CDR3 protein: CAISESDRAHEQYF

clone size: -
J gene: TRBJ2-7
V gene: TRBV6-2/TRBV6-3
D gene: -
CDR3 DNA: TGTGCCAGCAGTCCGACTAGGCCCTCCGGCGAGCAGTACTTC
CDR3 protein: CASSPTRPSGEQYF

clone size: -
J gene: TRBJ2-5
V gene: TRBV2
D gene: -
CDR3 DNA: TGTGCCAGCAGTGAAGCGTTGGGGGTCTCTCGAGAGACCCAGTACTTC
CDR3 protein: CASSEALGVSRETQYF

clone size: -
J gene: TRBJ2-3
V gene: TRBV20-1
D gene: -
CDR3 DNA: TGCAGTGCTAGGAAGCCACAGGGACGGACACAATGGGTAGATACGCAGTATTTT
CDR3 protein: CSARKPQGRTQWVDTQYF

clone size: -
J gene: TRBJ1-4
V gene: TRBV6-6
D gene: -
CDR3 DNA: TGTGCCAGCGCCAAAGCTGCAACTAATGAAAAACTGTTTTTT
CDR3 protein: CASAKAATNEKLFF

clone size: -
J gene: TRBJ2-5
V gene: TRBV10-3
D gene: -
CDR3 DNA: TGTGCCATTGGGCCAGCATACAATGAGCAGTACTTC
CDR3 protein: CAIGPAYNEQYF

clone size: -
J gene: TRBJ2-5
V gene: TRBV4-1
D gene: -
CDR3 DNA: TGCGCCAGCAGCCAAGGGTTGGCCAAAGAGACCCAGTACTTC
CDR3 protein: CASSQGLAKETQYF

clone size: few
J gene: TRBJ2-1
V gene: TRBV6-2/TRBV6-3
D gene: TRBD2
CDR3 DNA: TGTGCCAGCAGCCGCAGCGGGAGCCACAATGAGCAGTTCTTC
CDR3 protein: CASSRSGSHNEQFF

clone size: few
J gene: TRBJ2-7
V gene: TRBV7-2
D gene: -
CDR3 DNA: TGTGCCAGCAGCTTAGCGGTTTATAGTTGCGAGCAGTACTTC
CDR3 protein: CASSLAVYSCEQYF

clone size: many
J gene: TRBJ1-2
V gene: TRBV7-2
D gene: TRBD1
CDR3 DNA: TGTGCCAGCAGCCTCAACCAGGGGGCGGGCTACACCTTC
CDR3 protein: CASSLNQGAGYTF

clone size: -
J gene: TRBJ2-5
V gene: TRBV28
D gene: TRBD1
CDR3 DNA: TGTGCCAGCAGAACAGGGGGTCTAGAGACCCAGTACTTC
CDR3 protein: CASRTGGLETQYF

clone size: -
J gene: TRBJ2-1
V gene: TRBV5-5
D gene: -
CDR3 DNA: TGTGCCAGCAGTTACAGACCCGGGTCTCCTGTCAATGAGCAGTTCTTC
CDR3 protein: CASSYRPGSPVNEQFF

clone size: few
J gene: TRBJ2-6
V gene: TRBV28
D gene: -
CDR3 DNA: TGTGCCAGCAGTTTTGGCTTGTCTGGGGCCAACGTCCTGACTTTC
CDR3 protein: CASSFGLSGANVLTF

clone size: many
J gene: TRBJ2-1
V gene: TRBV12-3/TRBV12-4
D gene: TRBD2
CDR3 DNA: TGTGCCAGCTCCTTGACGGGGGGGCTGGGTGAGCAGTTCTTC
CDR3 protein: CASSLTGGLGEQFF

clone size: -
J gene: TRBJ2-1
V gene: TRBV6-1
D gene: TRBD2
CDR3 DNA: TGTGCCAGTTGGACAGGGACTAGCGGGGGCTACAATGAGCAGTTCTTC
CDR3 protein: CASWTGTSGGYNEQFF

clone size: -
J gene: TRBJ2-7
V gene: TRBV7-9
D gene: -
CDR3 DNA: TGTGCCAGCAGCCCAGTCGCAGGGGGGGGCGAGCAGTACTTC
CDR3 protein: CASSPVAGGGEQYF

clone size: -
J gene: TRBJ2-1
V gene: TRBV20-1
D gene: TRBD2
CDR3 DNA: TGCAGTGCCTCCCCCGTAGCGGGAGGGGGCAATGAGCAGTTCTTC
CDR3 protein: CSASPVAGGGNEQFF

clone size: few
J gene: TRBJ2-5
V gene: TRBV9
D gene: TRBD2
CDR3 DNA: TGTGCCAGCAGCGTAGGGTTAGCGGGGTTTGAGGAGACCCAGTACTTC
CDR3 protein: CASSVGLAGFEETQYF

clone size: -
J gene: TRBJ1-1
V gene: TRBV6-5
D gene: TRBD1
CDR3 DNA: TGTGCCATCAGCCGGGGACAGGAAGCTTTCTTT
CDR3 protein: CAISRGQEAFF

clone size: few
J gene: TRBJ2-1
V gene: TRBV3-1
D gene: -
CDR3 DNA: TGTGCCAGCAGCCTCAACAGGGACAATGAGCAGTTCTTC
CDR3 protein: CASSLNRDNEQFF

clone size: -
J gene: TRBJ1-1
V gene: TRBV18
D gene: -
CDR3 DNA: TGTGCCAGCTCAGGAACGAGGAACACTGAAGCTTTCTTT
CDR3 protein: CASSGTRNTEAFF

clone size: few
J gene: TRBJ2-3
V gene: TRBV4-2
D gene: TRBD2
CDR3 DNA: TGTGCCAGCAGCCAAGATCGTGGTCTTCCGGGACTAGCGGGAGTGGCCCCCACAGATACGCAGTATTTT
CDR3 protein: CASSQDRGLPGLAGVAPTDTQYF

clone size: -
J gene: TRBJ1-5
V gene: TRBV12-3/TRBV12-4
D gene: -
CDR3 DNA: TGTGCCAGCAGTTTATCGGGGGAGGGCAATCAGCCCCAGCATTTT
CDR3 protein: CASSLSGEGNQPQHF

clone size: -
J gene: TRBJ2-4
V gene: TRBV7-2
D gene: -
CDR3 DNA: TGTGCCAGCAGCTTAGCTCGGCGACCCCTCGATGGAAACATTCAGTACTTC
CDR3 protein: CASSLARRPLDGNIQYF

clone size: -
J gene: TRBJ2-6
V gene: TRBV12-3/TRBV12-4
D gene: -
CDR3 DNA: TGTGCCAGCAGCCTCATTTTGGGCGGCTCTGGGGCCAACGTCCTGACTTTC
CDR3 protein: CASSLILGGSGANVLTF

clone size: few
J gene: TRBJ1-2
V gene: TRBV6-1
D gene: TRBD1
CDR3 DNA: TGTGCCAGCAGCCGGACAGGGGGCGCAGGTGGCTACACCTTC
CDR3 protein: CASSRTGGAGGYTF

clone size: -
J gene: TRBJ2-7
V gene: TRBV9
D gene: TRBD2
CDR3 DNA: TGTGCCAGCAGCGGACCAAACGGGGGGGCCTTGGGGAATGAGCAGTACTTC
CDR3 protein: CASSGPNGGALGNEQYF

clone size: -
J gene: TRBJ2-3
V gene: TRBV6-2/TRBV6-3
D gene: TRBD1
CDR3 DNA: TGTGCCAGCAGTTACGCCAGACAGGGGAGGTTTACAGATACGCAGTATTTT
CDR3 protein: CASSYARQGRFTDTQYF

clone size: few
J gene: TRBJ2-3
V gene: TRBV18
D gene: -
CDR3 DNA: TGTGCCAGCTCCCCATGGGGCCCGCCCGATACGCAGTATTTT
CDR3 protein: CASSPWGPPDTQYF

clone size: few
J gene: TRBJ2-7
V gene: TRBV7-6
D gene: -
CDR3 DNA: TGTGCCAGCAGCTTACGACTGAACTACGAGCAGTACTTC
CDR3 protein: CASSLRLNYEQYF

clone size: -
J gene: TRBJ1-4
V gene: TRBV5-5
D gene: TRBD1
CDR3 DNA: TGTGCCAGCAGCACGAAGACAGGGGGCTTTGAAAAACTGTTTTTT
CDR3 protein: CASSTKTGGFEKLFF

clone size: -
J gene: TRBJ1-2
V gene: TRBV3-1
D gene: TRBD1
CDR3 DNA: TGTGCCAGCAGCCCTACAGGGGCTGGCTACACCTTC
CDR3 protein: CASSPTGAGYTF

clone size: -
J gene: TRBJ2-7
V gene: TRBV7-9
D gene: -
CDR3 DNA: TGTGCCAGCAGCTTAGCAGGGGCGGACGAGCAGTACTTC
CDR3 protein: CASSLAGADEQYF

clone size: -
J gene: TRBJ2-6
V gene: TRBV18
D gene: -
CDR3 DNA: TGTGCCAGCTCACTTAAGACAGCGGACGCTGGGGCCAACGTCCTGACTTTC
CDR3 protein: CASSLKTADAGANVLTF

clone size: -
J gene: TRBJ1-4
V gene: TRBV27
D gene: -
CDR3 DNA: TGTGCCAGCAGGGCTCCTAATGAAAAACTGTTTTTT
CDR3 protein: CASRAPNEKLFF

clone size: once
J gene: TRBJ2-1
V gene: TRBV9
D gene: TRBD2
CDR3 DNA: TGTGCCAGCAGCGTAGATCGGGGGGGCTCCTACAATGAGCAGCTCTTC
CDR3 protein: CASSVDRGGSYNEQLF

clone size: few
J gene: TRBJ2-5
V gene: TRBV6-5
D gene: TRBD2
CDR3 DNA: TGTGCCAGCAGTTGGGAGCGGGACCTGTACAATGAGCAGTACTTC
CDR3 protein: CASSWERDLYNEQYF

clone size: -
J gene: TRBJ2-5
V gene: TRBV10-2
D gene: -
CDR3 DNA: TGCGCCAGCAATCGGGATGACAATGAGCAGTACTTC
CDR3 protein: CASNRDDNEQYF

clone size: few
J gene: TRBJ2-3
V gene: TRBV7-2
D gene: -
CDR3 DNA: TGTGCCAGCAGCTTATCCTTGTCAGATACGCAGTATTTT
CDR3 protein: CASSLSLSDTQYF

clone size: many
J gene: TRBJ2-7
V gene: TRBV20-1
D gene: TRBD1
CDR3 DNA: TGCAGTGCTAGTGAGGGGGCAGCCTACGAGCAGTACTTC
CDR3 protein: CSASEGAAYEQYF

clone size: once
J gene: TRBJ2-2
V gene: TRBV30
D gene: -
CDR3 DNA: TGTGCCTGGAGTGTGGCCTTATTGAACACCGGGGAGCTGTTTTTT
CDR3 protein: CAWSVALLNTGELFF

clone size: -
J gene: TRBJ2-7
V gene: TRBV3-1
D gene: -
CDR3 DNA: TGTGCCAGCAGCCAAGTTGCCCACTACGAGCAGTACTTC
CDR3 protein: CASSQVAHYEQYF